The next 17 T cell receptor beta chains were all read from a single sample in a study of blood T cell repertoires in COVID-19. The assay was immunoSEQ multiplex PCR, and TCRdb's table has in-frame clones only and misses some. The profile shows about 83,000 clones, around 80% of them singletons. Sequencing was performed on peripheral blood. These receptors originate from an elderly woman with acute or convalescent COVID-19.

V is TRBV5-6 and J is TRBJ1-2; TRBD1 is a possible D gene (6 bases). CDR3 size: 15 residues. Germline CDR1 reads SGHDT; CDR2 reads YYEEEE. Trimming took 2 bases from V and 6 from J, leaving 17 bases between them. CDR3 loop: CASSLRVQQGNGYTF. The CDR3, as DNA: TGTGCCAGCAGCTTACGAGTCCAACAGGGAAATGGCTACACCTTC.

This chain connects TRBV27 to TRBJ2-2; the D gene is possibly TRBD2 (6 bases). The CDR3 runs to 12 residues. V lost 6 bases, J lost 8 bases, and 10 bases lay in between. The V gene's germline CDR1 is MNHEY and CDR2 SMNVEV (reference sequence). This CDR3 reads CASSQGRGELFF. As DNA, the CDR3 is TGTGCCAGCAGCCAAGGGAGGGGGGAGCTGTTTTTT.

The CDR3 DNA follows: TGTGCCAGCAGCCGGACAGGGGCCGGGGAGCTGTTTTTT. It is translated as CASSRTGAGELFF. The chain employs TRBV7-9 and TRBJ2-2; 9 bases are a match to TRBD1. Unmatched junction bases numbered 1, after V lost 5 bases and J lost 6 bases. The CDR3 is 13 residues long. Germline CDR1 and CDR2: SEHNR and FQNEAQ (reference sequence).

The chain links TRBV18 to TRBJ1-1; TRBD1 matches 7 bases. The CDR3 is 16 amino acids. Germline V gene lookup returns CDR1 KGHSH and CDR2 LQKENI. V shed 6 bases, J shed 5 bases, and the junction held 15 bases outside the gene matches. The CDR3 loop reads CASSNRGVFPGTEAFF. CDR3 sequence (DNA): TGTGCCAGCTCCAACAGGGGTGTTTTTCCAGGGACTGAAGCTTTCTTT.

A few counts support this clone. The chain joins TRBV3-1 (or the pseudogene TRBV3-2) to TRBJ1-2, with 8 bases that match TRBD1. V shed 3 bases and J 7 bases; nucleotides not matched to a gene: 10. Germline-derived CDR1 and CDR2 are LGHDT and YNNKEL (reference sequence). This CDR3 is 15 amino acids long. Here the CDR3 reads CASSQVAGGLGGYTF. In DNA form, the CDR3 reads TGTGCCAGCAGCCAGGTCGCAGGGGGCTTGGGTGGCTACACCTTC.

This chain links TRBV15 with TRBJ2-7; tentative D call: TRBD1 (7 bases). V was cut by 0 bases and J by 3 bases, with 15 bases left in between. CDR1 is LNHNV, CDR2 YYDKDF, per germline (reference sequence). CDR3 length equals 16 residues. CDR3: CATSRDRAGQLYEQYF. The CDR3 DNA reads as TGTGCCACCAGCAGAGATCGTGCGGGACAGCTCTACGAGCAGTACTTC.

A few counts support this clone. The chain joins TRBV5-6 to TRBJ1-1, with 8 nucleotides matching TRBD1. The CDR3 length is 13 residues. The trim removed 6 bases at V and 8 bases at J, leaving 9 bases unmatched. Looked up from germline, CDR1 is SGHDT and CDR2 is YYEEEE. CDR3 sequence reads: CASIKVDRGEAFF. CDR3 coding DNA: TGTGCCAGCATCAAAGTTGACAGGGGCGAAGCTTTCTTT. The full variable domain, with the rest looked up from reference TRBV5-6 and TRBJ1-1, is DAGVTQSPTHLIKTRGQQVTLRCSPKSGHDTVSWYQQALGQGPQFIFQYYEEEERQRGNFPDRFSGHQFPNYSSELNVNALLLGDSALYLCASIKVDRGEAFFGQGTRLTVV.

This clone was found once. The chain employs TRBV7-8 and TRBJ1-2; D is unresolved. The length of the CDR3 is 13 residues. CDR1 is SGHVS and CDR2 is FQNEAQ in the germline V gene. Trimming stripped 2 bases from V and 2 bases from J, with 6 bases between. This CDR3 reads CASSLTDNYGYTF. The CDR3 nucleotides are TGTGCCAGCAGCTTAACAGACAACTATGGCTACACCTTC.

This clone was seen only a few times. This sequence joins TRBV28 and TRBJ2-7; D gene uncertain. Germline V gene lookup returns CDR1 MDHEN and CDR2 SYDVKM. The CDR3 runs to 14 residues. V was trimmed by 7 bases and J by 1 base, leaving 14 bases between them. This chain's CDR3 is CASTPSGSSYEQYF. The DNA of the CDR3 is TGTGCCAGCACCCCCTCAGGTTCTTCCTACGAGCAGTACTTC.

This clone was seen a single time. The chain employs TRBV4-3 and TRBJ2-4, with a weak D call TRBD1 (5 bases). This CDR3 is built from 15 residues. The germline V gene encodes CDR1 LGHNA and CDR2 YSLEER. V lost 0 bases and J 4 bases, leaving 10 bases between the germline ends. The CDR3 sequence is CASSQERTGKNIQYF. The CDR3 DNA reads TGCGCCAGCAGCCAAGAACGCACAGGAAAAAACATTCAGTACTTC.

This CDR3 reads CASSSSAADYTF. The DNA of the CDR3 is TGTGCCAGCAGCTCCTCGGCGGCGGACTACACCTTC. The chain carries TRBV11-3 and TRBJ1-2; no clear D gene. Germline CDR1 is SGHNT and CDR2 is YENEEA. V lost 4 bases to trimming and J lost 10 bases, with 13 bases between them. CDR3 length: 12 amino acids.

V is TRBV10-1 and J is TRBJ2-7, with a tentative D call TRBD1 (5 bases). The CDR3 sequence is 11 residues long. Germline V lookup: CDR1 WNHNN, CDR2 SYGVQD (reference sequence). V was clipped by 8 bases and J by 4 bases, with 9 bases between them. Written as DNA, the CDR3 is TGCGCCAGCGGAACAGGTTACGAGCAGTACTTC. It encodes CASGTGYEQYF.

V and J are TRBV27 and TRBJ2-7; perhaps TRBD1 as D (5 bases). Per the germline V gene, CDR1 is MNHEY and CDR2 is SMNVEV (reference sequence). CDR3 length: 14 residues. V was pared by 3 bases and J by 5 bases, with 14 bases between. In DNA form, the CDR3 reads TGTGCCAGCAGTTTTCTAGGGGTGAGCCACGAGCAGTACTTC. It encodes CASSFLGVSHEQYF.

This sequence joins TRBV7-3 and TRBJ2-6; weak D call: TRBD2 (5 bases). CDR1 and CDR2 (germline): SGHTA, FQGTGA. This CDR3 contains 15 residues. The V end was cut by 2 bases, the J end by 0 bases, with 5 bases between. The CDR3 here is CASSLRGSGANVLTF. The DNA of the CDR3 is TGTGCCAGCAGCTTACGGGGCTCTGGGGCCAACGTCCTGACTTTC.

A single count supports this clone. One end of the junction is discordant with germline, which a read error may explain. The chain carries TRBV24-1 and TRBJ1-2; D may be TRBD1 (5 bases). The CDR3 covers 12 residues. CDR1 is KGHDR, CDR2 SFDVKD, per germline. This CDR3 reads CATGDSVRILCF. CDR3 sequence (DNA): TGTGCCACCGGGGACTCCGTCCGGATCCTTTGCTTC.

This chain connects TRBV5-1 to TRBJ2-5; 8 bases line up with TRBD1. CDR3 length equals 15 residues. Per the germline V gene, CDR1 is SGHRS and CDR2 is YFSETQ. The V segment lost 2 bases and the J segment 4 bases; nucleotides outside the gene matches: 7. The CDR3 sequence: CASSLEDRVIETQYF. DNA for the CDR3: TGCGCCAGCAGCTTAGAGGACAGGGTTATAGAGACCCAGTACTTC.

The chain has TRBV30 and TRBJ1-5; 8 bases are a match to TRBD1. The CDR3 length is 13 residues. With V trimmed by 3 bases and J by 7 bases, 5 bases remained unmatched. From germline, CDR1 is GTSNPN and CDR2 SVGIG (reference sequence). This chain's CDR3 is CAWRGQGHQPQHF. The CDR3 DNA reads TGTGCCTGGAGAGGACAGGGCCACCAGCCCCAGCATTTT.